This TCR beta chain came from a study of identical twins. Study results and caveats: The study found that models underestimated out-of-frame TCR alpha sharing in monozygotic twins. Among out-of-frame alpha sequences shared by twins, low generation probability occurred in excess. In drawing conclusions, the study used cross-sectional statistical analysis and did not follow the same donors.

Germline values: CDR1 LGHDT, CDR2 YNNKEL (reference sequence). The V gene lost 4 bases and the J gene lost 3 bases, with 16 bases spanning the gap. This CDR3 is 15 amino acids long. This clonotype was seen a handful of times. Its antigen is not known. It was template switching that added a universal primer site, and there were unique molecular identifiers on the cDNA. TCRdb used MiXCR to reprocess the 5' RACE reads, holding one entry per CDR3 protein. The sample records 1.5 million to 2 million distinct CDR3 sequences, more than 30% being singletons. The chain carries TRBV3-1 and TRBJ2-7; D might be TRBD2 (5 bases). The source of this sequence is a newborn girl in good health. Sequencing was done on a sample of cord blood. CDR3 residues: CASSPGLRLNYEQYF. Written as DNA, the CDR3 is TGTGCCAGCAGCCCCGGACTGAGACTCAACTACGAGCAGTACTTC.